This T cell receptor (beta chain) came from a study of blood T cell repertoires in COVID-19. In the study overall: Samples of COVID-19 (acute and convalescent) were obtained from the United States, Italy and Spain.

This clone has only one observation. Original analysis: Counts of nucleated cells, estimated from reference gene primer amplification, were obtained. Sequencing was performed with immunoSEQ multiplex PCR; in TCRdb, only in-frame clones are kept and a portion is missing. V, J and clone size are those of that table, while D and trimming were read from the DNA. The sample holds about 310,000 clones, around 86% seen once. The sample was peripheral blood. The TCR originated in a man aged 50 to 59 with active or convalescent COVID-19.

The CDR3 DNA follows: TGTGCCAGCAGCTCCCCCGGACAGACCTACGAGCAGTACTTC. This sequence encodes CASSSPGQTYEQYF. The J gene is TRBJ2-7, the V gene TRBV7-2; D perhaps matches TRBD1 (6 bases). The length of the CDR3 is 14 residues. Trimming took 4 bases from V and 2 from J, leaving 12 bases between them. The germline V gene has CDR1 SGHTA and CDR2 FQGNSA.